The next 28 T cell receptor beta chains were all read from a single sample in a study of cytomegalovirus exposure and HLA in healthy donors. Primers included in the PCR were 60 Vbeta and 13 Jbeta primers. Method: immunoSEQ multiplex PCR; TCRdb's copy keeps in-frame clones and lacks some. Seen here are some 170,000 clones, around four fifths observed once, and the top ten hold roughly 1.2%. Sequencing was done on a sample of PBMCs. The receptor source for this set is a woman aged 50 to 65 in good health and CMV-seronegative.

V usage is TRBV25-1 and J usage is TRBJ2-1, with 8 bases fitting TRBD1. Germline V CDR1 and CDR2: MGHDK, SYGVNS. The CDR3 extends over 17 amino acids. V was clipped by 0 bases and J by 4 bases; unmatched bases: 8. CDR3 in amino acids: CASSEYRTGNMYNEQFF. In nucleotides, the CDR3 is TGTGCCAGCAGTGAATATAGGACAGGGAACATGTACAATGAGCAGTTCTTC.

The chain joins TRBV7-3 to TRBJ1-2, with a tentative D call TRBD1 (6 bases). Germline lookup yields CDR1 SGHTA and CDR2 FQGTGA. V dropped 2 bases and J dropped 3 bases, with 10 bases sitting between them. This CDR3 is 14 amino acids long. Here the CDR3 DNA reads TGTGCCAGCAGCTTAGGAGCAGGGGACTATGGCTACACCTTC. Translation gives CASSLGAGDYGYTF.

The chain has TRBV5-6 and TRBJ1-2; 8 nucleotides align to TRBD1. CDR3 length: 15 amino acids. The germline CDR1 and CDR2 sequences are SGHDT and YYEEEE. The junction had 9 bases not matched to a gene; V was cut back by 4 bases and J by 4 bases. This chain's CDR3 is CASSIYAGGAYGYTF. The CDR3 nucleotides read TGTGCCAGCAGCATCTACGCAGGGGGCGCCTATGGCTACACCTTC.

The rearrangement joins TRBV2 to TRBJ1-5; 9 bases map to TRBD1. The CDR3 extends over 13 amino acids. After removal of 8 bases from V and 7 bases from J, the junction contained 6 bases not matched to a gene. Looked up from germline, CDR1 is SNHLY and CDR2 is FYNNEI. The CDR3: CASGTGRLQPQHF. The CDR3 DNA reads TGTGCCAGCGGGACAGGGAGGTTACAGCCCCAGCATTTT.

The chain combines TRBV7-8 with TRBJ1-1; 9 bases match TRBD1. After removal of 5 bases from V and 3 bases from J, the junction contained 4 bases not matched to a gene. The CDR3 is made up of 14 amino acids. In germline, CDR1 is SGHVS, CDR2 FQNEAQ. The CDR3 nucleotides read TGTGCCAGCAGCCGGGACAGGGCTTACACTGAAGCTTTCTTT. Its protein product is CASSRDRAYTEAFF.

V is TRBV28 and J is TRBJ1-4; 9 nucleotides agree with TRBD1. Unmatched junction bases numbered 12, after V lost 10 bases and J lost 9 bases. The germline V gene encodes CDR1 MDHEN and CDR2 SYDVKM. The CDR3 length is 14 residues. DNA of the CDR3: TGTGCCACCATCAACAGGGGGCCGCAGAAAAAACTGTTTTTT. This codes for CATINRGPQKKLFF.

CDR3 in amino acids: CAISGTGDGGELFF. The CDR3 region has the DNA TGTGCCATCAGTGGGACAGGGGATGGCGGGGAGCTGTTTTTT. The V call is TRBV10-3, the J call TRBJ2-2; 9 nucleotides align to TRBD1. Germline CDR1 and CDR2: ENHRY and SYGVKD. CDR3 length: 14 residues. The V gene end was trimmed by 4 bases and the J gene end by 7 bases; junction bases not matched to a gene: 4.

This clone was counted only a few times. J is TRBJ1-4 and V is TRBV4-3; D gene ambiguous. Germline CDR1 and CDR2: LGHNA and YSLEER. This CDR3 has 16 amino acids. With 1 base removed from V and 6 bases from J, the gap between germline ends came to 15 bases. The CDR3 reads CASSQAGGLTDEKLFF. CDR3 DNA sequence: TGCGCCAGCAGCCAAGCGGGAGGATTAACGGATGAAAAACTGTTTTTT.

This clone is a singleton in its sample. This chain connects TRBV2 to TRBJ1-3; the match to TRBD1 covers 7 bases. Germline CDR1 is SNHLY and CDR2 is FYNNEI. V was pared by 1 base and J by 0 bases, with 6 bases of the junction left unmatched. This CDR3 has 17 residues. CDR3 in amino acids: CASSEVAGGASGNTIYF. The CDR3 DNA is TGTGCCAGCAGTGAAGTGGCAGGGGGTGCCTCTGGAAACACCATATATTTT.

The genes are TRBV19 and TRBJ2-7, with D perhaps matching TRBD1 (6 bases). V dropped 3 bases and J dropped 2 bases, with 26 bases sitting between them. This CDR3 has 19 amino acids. Germline V lookup: CDR1 LNHDA, CDR2 SQIVND (reference sequence). The DNA of the CDR3 is TGTGCCAGTAGTATCGCTTCGAGTAATTCAGACAGGCCTACCTACGAGCAGTACTTC. This sequence encodes CASSIASSNSDRPTYEQYF.

The chain joins TRBV28 to TRBJ2-5, with 7 bases fitting TRBD2. Germline CDR1 MDHEN, CDR2 SYDVKM. This CDR3 comprises 16 residues. V was clipped by 3 bases and J by 1 base; unmatched bases: 8. The CDR3 nucleotides read TGTGCCAGCAGTTTGGGGCTAGCGGTCCCCCAAGAGACCCAGTACTTC. Translating gives CASSLGLAVPQETQYF.

This clone was recorded a few times. The chain links TRBV4-2 to TRBJ2-7, with 8 positions matching TRBD1. Germline lookup yields CDR1 LGHNA and CDR2 YNFKEQ. V lost 0 bases and J lost 5; bases outside the gene matches: 18. This CDR3 is 19 amino acids long. CDR3 bases: TGTGCCAGCAGCCAAGAACCCCAGAGACGCCGGACAGGGTATAACGAGCAGTACTTC. It yields the protein CASSQEPQRRRTGYNEQYF.

The gene calls are TRBV11-1 and TRBJ1-2; D perhaps matches TRBD1 (6 bases). Trimming removed 5 bases from V and 9 bases from J, with 19 bases in between. Germline CDR1 is SGHAT and CDR2 is FQDESV (reference sequence). The CDR3 covers 14 residues. As DNA, the CDR3 is TGTGCCAGCAGCCCGCTGGGCGGACAGATGAGCTACACCTTC. Translation: CASSPLGGQMSYTF.

V is TRBV7-3 and J is TRBJ2-5; 9 positions agree with TRBD2. Germline lookup yields CDR1 SGHTA and CDR2 FQGTGA. The CDR3 extends over 18 amino acids. V shed 0 bases, J shed 3 bases, and the junction held 11 bases outside the gene matches. DNA for the CDR3: TGTGCCAGCAGCTTAACGGGGGGTAGCGGGAGAGTCAAAGAGACCCAGTACTTC. Translation: CASSLTGGSGRVKETQYF.

This sequence joins TRBV28 and TRBJ1-1, with D possibly TRBD1 on 5 matching bases. Germline CDR1 and CDR2: MDHEN and SYDVKM. Trimming stripped 7 bases from V and 8 bases from J, with 14 bases between. The CDR3 is 12 amino acids. CDR3: CASNLGGQEAFF. The DNA of the CDR3 is TGTGCCAGCAATCTCGGGGGTCAGGAAGCTTTCTTT.

The chain combines TRBV23-1 with TRBJ1-4, with D maybe TRBD1 (6 bases). TRBV23-1 is filed as an ORF, its function uncertain. The CDR3 is 22 amino acids. With 4 bases removed from V and 4 bases from J, the gap between germline ends came to 34 bases. The CDR3 nucleotides are TGCGCCAGCAGTCTTAGACGGTGGCGCGGGCAGGGGCCTTCGTACCTTAATGAAAAACTGTTTTTT. Encoded protein: CASSLRRWRGQGPSYLNEKLFF.

This clone has a single count. The chain joins TRBV7-6 to TRBJ2-1; D unresolved. V dropped 5 bases and J dropped 6 bases, with 8 bases sitting between them. Germline values: CDR1 SGHVS, CDR2 FNYEAQ. The CDR3 runs to 12 residues. CDR3 residues: CASSPFSNEQFF. CDR3 DNA sequence: TGTGCCAGCAGCCCCTTTAGCAATGAGCAGTTCTTC.

This chain joins TRBV6-5 and TRBJ1-4, with 7 bases identical to TRBD1. J was trimmed by 0 bases and V by 6 bases; bases with no gene match: 4. Germline assignment: CDR1 MNHEY and CDR2 SVGAGI. This CDR3 contains 15 residues. The chain's CDR3 is CASRKQGTTNEKLFF. The CDR3, as DNA: TGTGCCAGCAGGAAACAGGGGACAACTAATGAAAAACTGTTTTTT.

This clone was recorded a few times. The genes are TRBV2 and TRBJ1-1; a weak D match, TRBD1 (5 bases). Germline CDR1 SNHLY, CDR2 FYNNEI. Trimming stripped 5 bases from V and 6 bases from J, with 7 bases between. The CDR3 length is 11 residues. CDR3 in amino acids: CASSRGSEAFF. The CDR3, as DNA: TGTGCCAGCAGTCGGGGGTCTGAAGCTTTCTTT.

This chain uses TRBV2 with TRBJ2-2; D uncertain. This CDR3 is 12 amino acids long. The V end lost 5 bases, the J end lost 4 bases, and 5 bases lay between the germline ends. Germline CDR1 is SNHLY and CDR2 is FYNNEI. Here the CDR3 DNA reads TGTGCCAGCAGTTACAGCACCGGGGAGCTGTTTTTT. It codes for CASSYSTGELFF.

Comment on this clone: Distinct nucleotide sequences in the sample also encode this CDR3. The chain is built from TRBV5-1 and TRBJ1-2; the match to TRBD1 covers 7 bases. The CDR3 is 13 amino acids. CDR1 and CDR2 from the germline V gene are SGHRS and YFSETQ. Trimming cost V 5 bases and J 6 bases; bases outside gene matches: 7. The CDR3 DNA reads as TGCGCCAGCAGAGACAACAGGGGAAATGGCTACACCTTC. It yields the protein CASRDNRGNGYTF.

This sequence joins TRBV7-9 and TRBJ2-3; TRBD2 aligns across 12 bases. Unmatched junction bases numbered 3, after V lost 3 bases and J lost 5 bases. The V gene's germline CDR1 is SEHNR and CDR2 FQNEAQ (reference sequence). This CDR3 contains 15 residues. Here the CDR3 reads CASSLTSGRIDTQYF. The CDR3 DNA reads as TGTGCCAGCAGCTTGACTAGCGGGAGAATAGATACGCAGTATTTT.

This clone turned up a few times. V usage is TRBV2 and J usage is TRBJ1-2; D gene ambiguous. Trimming stripped 3 bases from V and 8 bases from J, with 7 bases between. The CDR3 spans 11 residues. Germline-derived CDR1 and CDR2 are SNHLY and FYNNEI. CDR3 nucleotide sequence: TGTGCCAGCAGTGAGACGGGGGGCTACACCTTC. Protein sequence: CASSETGGYTF. Full variable domain (rest looked up from reference TRBV2 and TRBJ1-2): EPEVTQTPSHQVTQMGQEVILRCVPISNHLYFYWYRQILGQKVEFLVSFYNNEISEKSEIFDDQFSVERPDGSNFTLKIRSTKLEDSAMYFCASSETGGYTFGSGTRLTVV.

The chain recombines TRBV6-5 with TRBJ1-2, with TRBD1 identical over 9 bases. CDR3 length: 13 amino acids. Per the germline V gene, CDR1 is MNHEY and CDR2 is SVGAGI. V was pared by 5 bases and J by 4 bases, with 2 bases of the junction left unmatched. CDR3 DNA sequence: TGTGCCAGCAGTGAACAGGGGGCCTATGGCTACACCTTC. Its translation: CASSEQGAYGYTF.

The chain combines TRBV5-1 with TRBJ1-2; 7 bases are a match to TRBD1. Losses at the gene ends were 6 bases for V and 4 bases for J; bases not matched to a gene: 6. The CDR3 is made up of 13 amino acids. Germline V lookup: CDR1 SGHRS, CDR2 YFSETQ. The CDR3 coding sequence is TGCGCCAGCACCCTGGGACAGATCTATGGCTACACCTTC. Amino acids: CASTLGQIYGYTF.

This clone was counted a single time. The chain uses TRBV28 and TRBJ2-7; D gene unclear. The V end lost 5 bases, the J end lost 2 bases, and 10 bases lay between the germline ends. This CDR3 spans 13 amino acids. Germline assignment: CDR1 MDHEN and CDR2 SYDVKM. The CDR3 region is CASSNPSTYEQYF. CDR3 in DNA: TGTGCCAGCAGTAATCCCTCTACCTACGAGCAGTACTTC.

This clone was seen more than once but under ten times. CDR3 nucleotide sequence: TGTGCCAGCATCGAGCGGGAGAGGAATGAGCAGTTCTTC. Its protein product is CASIERERNEQFF. The chain recombines TRBV2 with TRBJ2-1; TRBD2 aligns across 8 bases. CDR1 and CDR2 (germline): SNHLY, FYNNEI. The length of the CDR3 is 13 residues. The V gene end was trimmed by 7 bases and the J gene end by 7 bases; junction bases not matched to a gene: 6.

The chain couples TRBV28 to TRBJ2-5; TRBD2 matches 11 bases. The CDR3 consists of 20 residues. V was pared by 5 bases and J by 7 bases, with 24 bases of the junction left unmatched. The V gene's germline CDR1 is MDHEN and CDR2 SYDVKM. CDR3 coding DNA: TGTGCCAGCAGTCCCCCTACCCCCTATTCTAGCGGGGGGAAACCGGCGACCCAGTACTTC. Translation gives CASSPPTPYSSGGKPATQYF.